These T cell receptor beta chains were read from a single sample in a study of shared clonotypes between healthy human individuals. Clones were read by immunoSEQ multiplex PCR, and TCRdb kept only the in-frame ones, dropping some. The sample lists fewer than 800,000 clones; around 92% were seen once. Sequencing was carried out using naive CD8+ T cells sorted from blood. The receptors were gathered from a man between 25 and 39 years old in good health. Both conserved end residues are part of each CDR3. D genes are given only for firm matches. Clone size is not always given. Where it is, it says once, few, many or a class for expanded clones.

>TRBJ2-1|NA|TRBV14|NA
CASSVSTLGQFF
TGTGCCAGCAGCGTTAGTACACTAGGGCAGTTCTTC
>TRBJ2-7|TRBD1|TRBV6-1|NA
CASSEEEGTGGFYEQYF
TGTGCCAGCAGTGAAGAGGAGGGGACAGGGGGTTTCTACGAGCAGTACTTC
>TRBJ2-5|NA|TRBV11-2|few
CASSLMETQYF
TGTGCCAGCAGCTTAATGGAGACCCAGTACTTC
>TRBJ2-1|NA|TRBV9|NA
CASSSSSHLISYNEQFF
TGTGCCAGCAGCTCCTCTAGTCACCTGATCTCCTACAATGAGCAGTTCTTC
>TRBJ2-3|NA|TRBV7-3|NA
CASSPEVPDTQYF
TGTGCCAGCAGCCCCGAGGTACCCGATACGCAGTATTTT
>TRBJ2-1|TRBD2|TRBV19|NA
CASSIGLAGGDEQFF
TGTGCCAGTAGTATAGGACTAGCGGGAGGTGATGAGCAGTTCTTC
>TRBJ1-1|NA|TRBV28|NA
CASSTRDVGLGDTEAFF
TGTGCCAGCAGTACCCGGGACGTAGGCTTAGGGGACACTGAAGCTTTCTTT
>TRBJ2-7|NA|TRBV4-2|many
CASSQGSKDSGYEQYF
TGTGCCAGCAGCCAAGGGTCGAAGGACTCAGGCTACGAGCAGTACTTC
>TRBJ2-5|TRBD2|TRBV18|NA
CASSPPWTSGNQETQYF
TGTGCCAGCTCACCCCCTTGGACTAGCGGGAACCAAGAGACCCAGTACTTC
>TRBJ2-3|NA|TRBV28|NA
CASSGEGATVATQYF
TGTGCCTCCAGCGGGGAGGGGGCAACCGTGGCTACGCAGTATTTT
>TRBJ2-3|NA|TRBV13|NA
CASSLRLASTDTQYF
TGTGCCAGCAGCTTAAGGCTAGCTAGCACAGATACGCAGTATTTT
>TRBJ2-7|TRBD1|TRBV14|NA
CASSQVWHGTDPYEQYF
TGTGCCAGCAGCCAAGTTTGGCATGGGACAGACCCCTACGAGCAGTACTTC
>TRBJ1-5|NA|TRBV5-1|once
CASSPLGGENQPQHF
TGCGCCAGCAGCCCCCTGGGCGGGGAGAATCAGCCCCAGCATTTT
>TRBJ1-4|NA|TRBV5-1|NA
CATRLGGATNEKLFF
TGCGCCACCCGGTTGGGGGGCGCAACTAATGAAAAACTGTTTTTT
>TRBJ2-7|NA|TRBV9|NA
CASSSFGQGGYEQYF
TGTGCCAGCAGCTCCTTCGGACAGGGAGGGTACGAGCAGTACTTC
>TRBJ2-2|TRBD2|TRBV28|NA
CASSWFWRERLDTGELFF
TGTGCCAGCAGTTGGTTCTGGCGGGAGCGGCTTGACACCGGGGAGCTGTTTTTT
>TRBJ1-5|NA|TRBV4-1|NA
CASSQGDGINQPQHF
TGCGCCAGCAGCCAAGGGGACGGAATCAATCAGCCCCAGCATTTT
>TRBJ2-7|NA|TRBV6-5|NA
CASSPNPIYEQYF
TGTGCCAGCTCGCCCAACCCAATCTACGAGCAGTACTTC
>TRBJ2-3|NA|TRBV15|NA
CATSREGADTQYF
TGTGCCACCAGCAGAGAGGGGGCAGATACGCAGTATTTT
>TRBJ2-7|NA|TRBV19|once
CASSIFYGGASYEQYF
TGTGCCAGTAGTATATTTTACGGGGGAGCCTCCTACGAGCAGTACTTC
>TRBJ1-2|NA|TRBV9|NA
CASSPVGKGRAGYTF
TGTGCCAGCAGCCCCGTAGGAAAGGGGAGGGCTGGCTACACCTTC
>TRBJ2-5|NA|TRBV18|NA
CASSPGNRQETQYF
TGTGCCAGCTCACCAGGAAACAGACAAGAGACCCAGTACTTC
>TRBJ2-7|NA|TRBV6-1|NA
CASSPRSSYEQYF
TGTGCCAGCAGCCCCAGGAGCTCCTACGAGCAGTACTTC
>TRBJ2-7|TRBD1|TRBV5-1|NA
CASSLGTGFYEQYF
TGCGCCAGCAGCTTAGGGACAGGGTTCTACGAGCAGTACTTC
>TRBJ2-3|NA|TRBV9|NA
CASSVVSIPSTDTQYF
TGTGCCAGCAGCGTAGTCTCCATACCTAGCACAGATACGCAGTATTTT
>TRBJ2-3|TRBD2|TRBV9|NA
CASSVASGRSDTQYF
TGTGCCAGCAGCGTAGCCAGCGGGAGGTCGGATACGCAGTATTTT
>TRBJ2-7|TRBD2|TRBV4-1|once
CASSQDLGLASAEQYF
TGCGCCAGCAGCCAAGATTTGGGACTAGCCTCCGCCGAGCAGTACTTC
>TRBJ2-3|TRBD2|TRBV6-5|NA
CASSQGSTSGETQYF
TGTGCCAGCAGTCAAGGGTCCACTAGCGGGGAAACGCAGTATTTT
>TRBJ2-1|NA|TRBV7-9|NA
CASSPSEAYNEQFF
TGTGCCAGCAGTCCTTCGGAGGCCTACAATGAGCAGTTCTTC
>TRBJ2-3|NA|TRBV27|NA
CASSLPTDTQYF
TGTGCCAGCAGTTTACCCACAGATACGCAGTATTTT
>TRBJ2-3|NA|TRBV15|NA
CATRGSTDTQYF
TGTGCCACGAGGGGAAGCACAGATACGCAGTATTTT
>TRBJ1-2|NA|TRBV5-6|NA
CASSLLPASNYGYTF
TGTGCCAGCAGCTTGTTGCCAGCTAGTAACTATGGCTACACCTTC
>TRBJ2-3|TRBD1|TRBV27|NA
CASSLRQGYDTQYF
TGTGCCAGCAGTTTAAGACAGGGGTATGATACGCAGTATTTT
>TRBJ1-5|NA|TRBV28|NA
CASTTLGLSQPQHF
TGTGCCAGCACCACCCTGGGGCTAAGTCAGCCCCAGCATTTT
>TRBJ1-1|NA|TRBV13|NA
CASSLGSTQGWVDTEAFF
TGTGCCAGCAGCTTAGGCAGTACGCAGGGCTGGGTTGACACTGAAGCTTTCTTT
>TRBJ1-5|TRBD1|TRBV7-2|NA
CATQLSRQGVGQPQHF
TGTGCGACCCAGCTTTCCCGACAGGGAGTAGGTCAGCCCCAGCATTTT
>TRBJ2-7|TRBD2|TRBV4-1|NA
CASSQGAGGAYEQYF
TGCGCCAGCAGCCAAGGGGCGGGAGGCGCCTACGAGCAGTACTTC
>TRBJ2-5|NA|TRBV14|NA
CASSQERRMTQYF
TGTGCCAGCAGCCAAGAGCGCCGGATGACCCAGTACTTC
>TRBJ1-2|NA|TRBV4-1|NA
CASSQDRAAGRHGYTF
TGCGCCAGCAGCCAAGATCGGGCCGCGGGGAGGCATGGCTACACCTTC
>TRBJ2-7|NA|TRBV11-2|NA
CASSLDPPFGRWNEQYF
TGTGCCAGCAGCTTAGATCCCCCTTTTGGGAGGTGGAACGAGCAGTACTTC
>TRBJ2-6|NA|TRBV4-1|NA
CASSQWGSGANVLTF
TGCGCCAGCAGCCAATGGGGCTCTGGGGCCAACGTCCTGACTTTC
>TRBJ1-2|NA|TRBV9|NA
CASSARDTHPYGYTF
TGTGCCAGCAGCGCCCGGGACACACATCCCTATGGCTACACCTTC
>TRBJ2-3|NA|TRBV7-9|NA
CASVARDSPTDTQYF
TGTGCCAGCGTAGCAAGGGACTCCCCCACAGATACGCAGTATTTT
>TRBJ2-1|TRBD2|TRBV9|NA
CASSGLAGNYNEQFF
TGTGCCAGCAGCGGACTAGCGGGAAACTACAATGAGCAGTTCTTC
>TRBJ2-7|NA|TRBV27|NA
CASSFPGDEQYF
TGTGCCAGCAGTTTCCCAGGGGACGAGCAGTACTTC
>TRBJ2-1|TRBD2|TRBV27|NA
CASTRYRSGSLLNEQFF
TGTGCCAGCACCCGCTACCGGAGCGGGAGTCTGTTGAATGAGCAGTTCTTC